Included here is one T cell receptor beta chain sequence, with context. The data are from a study of T cell repertoires in ileal Crohn's disease. The V gene's germline CDR1 is LNHDA and CDR2 SQIVND (reference sequence). Trimming left V 7 bases short and J 5 bases short, with 20 bases between. This CDR3 has 15 residues. TCRdb keeps only in-frame clones here, not all; method: immunoSEQ multiplex PCR. The data show more than 3,000 clones, 75% to 90% seen once. Described time point: neoterminal ileum biopsy at postoperative endoscopy, about 6 months after surgery. V and J are TRBV19 and TRBJ1-2, with a tentative D call TRBD1 (5 bases). The sample comprised ileal tissue. This clonotype was sampled from an adult with Crohn's disease. CDR3 coding DNA: TGTGCCAGTACCCCAATCGTGGCAGGGAAGTATGGCTACACCTTC. It yields the protein CASTPIVAGKYGYTF.